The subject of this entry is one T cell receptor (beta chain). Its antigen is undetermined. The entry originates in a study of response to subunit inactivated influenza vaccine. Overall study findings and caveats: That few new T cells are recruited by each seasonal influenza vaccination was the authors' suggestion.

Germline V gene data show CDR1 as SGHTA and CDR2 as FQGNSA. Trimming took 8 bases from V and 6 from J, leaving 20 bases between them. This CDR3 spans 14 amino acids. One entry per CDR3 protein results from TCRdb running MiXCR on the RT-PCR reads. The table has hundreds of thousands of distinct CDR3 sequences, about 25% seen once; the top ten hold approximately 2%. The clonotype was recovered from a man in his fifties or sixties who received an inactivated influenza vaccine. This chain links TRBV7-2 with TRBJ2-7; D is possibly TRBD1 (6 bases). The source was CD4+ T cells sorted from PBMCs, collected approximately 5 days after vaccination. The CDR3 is CASSLQGTLGEQYF. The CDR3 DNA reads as TGTGCCAGCTCGCTACAGGGCACCCTAGGCGAGCAGTACTTC. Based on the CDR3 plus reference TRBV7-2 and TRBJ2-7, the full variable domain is GAGVSQSPSNKVTEKGKDVELRCDPISGHTALYWYRQSLGQGLEFLIYFQGNSAPDKSGLPSDRFSAERTGGSVSTLTIQRTQQEDSAVYLCASSLQGTLGEQYFGPGTRLTVT.